The source of this TCR beta chain is a study of T cell responses to AZD1222 COVID-19 vaccine. Broader study findings: Spike-specific TCR breadth rose after two AZD1222 doses, and depth rose as well. Donor demographics were predominantly white British with a female majority; clonal diversity may be underestimated. At baseline, just a handful of AZD1222 recipients tested seropositive.

Pooled in the analysis were second doses at about 4 or about 12 weeks. As concerns this clone: As yet, its antigen is unknown.

Sequencing was performed with immunoSEQ multiplex PCR; in TCRdb, only in-frame clones are kept and a portion is missing. This table holds more than 90,000 clones, around 87% found once. Germline-derived CDR1 and CDR2 are MNHEY and SMNVEV (reference sequence). The CDR3 spans 18 residues. Trimming cost V 2 bases and J 2 bases; bases outside gene matches: 10. This TCR was recovered from an adult who received the AZD1222 COVID-19 vaccine. The sample was peripheral blood, taken 28 days after the second AZD1222 dose. This chain uses TRBV27 with TRBJ2-2; TRBD2 agrees at 8 bases. CDR3 nucleotide sequence: TGTGCCAGCAGTTTAATGAGCGGGGGACTGACTAACACCGGGGAGCTGTTTTTT. It yields the protein CASSLMSGGLTNTGELFF.